The table lists the clone carrying this T cell receptor (beta chain) with many counts. What it recognizes is unknown. This specimen comes from a study of T cells in Graves' hyperthyroidism and ophthalmopathy. In germline, CDR1 is MNHEY, CDR2 SVGAGI. This CDR3 is built from 15 residues. The V gene end was trimmed by 0 bases and the J gene end by 3 bases; junction bases not matched to a gene: 4. Authors of the study amplified TCR beta CDR3 regions from RNA transcripts. HTBI primers were used for first-round RT-PCR of the TCR CDR3. Each CDR3 protein gets one entry after TCRdb re-called the multiplex PCR reads with MiXCR. Found here are some 360,000 distinct CDR3 sequences, around 18% of them singletons; the top ten hold about a sixth. Criteria for exclusion of patients were uncontrolled infection, other autoimmune disease, pregnancy or lactation. Diagnostic assessment was based on clinical symptoms, serum thyroxine and TRAb, thyroid ultrasound and orbital computed tomography. PBMCs stemmed from approximately 9.1 ml fresh peripheral blood.

Study-wide points: The model anticipated ophthalmopathy a median about six months pre-onset.

The TCR sequence derives from a woman aged 40-49 years with Graves' ophthalmopathy. The chain is built from TRBV6-5 and TRBJ2-5, with TRBD1 matching 7 bases. The material sequenced was blood. CDR3 in DNA: TGTGCCAGCAGTTACTCCGGGACAGCTAAAGAGACCCAGTACTTC. This codes for CASSYSGTAKETQYF.